This TCR beta chain was retrieved from a study of cytotoxic CD8 clonotypes in ibrutinib-treated CLL. Background on the study: The study included around twelve relapsed/refractory and under 16 treatment-naive patients; about 18 had IGHV unmutated disease. Median treatment time before response sampling was eleven to twelve months, range 6 to 36. Responses: some 25 partial, 2 complete; after median roughly 68 months, about 15 stayed remitted, roughly 12 progressed.

Trimming took off 0 bases at V and 3 bases at J, with 9 bases between the two ends. The CDR3 extends over 14 amino acids. Germline assignment: CDR1 SGDLS and CDR2 YYNGEE. Sequencing used immunoSEQ multiplex PCR; TCRdb keeps in-frame clones, though not all of them. The sample has fewer than 150,000 clones; 80% to 90% are singletons. As for this clone: Its antigen is as yet unknown.

Notes on the study in general: Clonality was higher at baseline than in age-matched healthy donors and tracked circulating CD8+ T-cell counts.

This TCR derives from a human donor with chronic lymphocytic leukemia. The sample consisted of PBMCs, taken after 24 months of ibrutinib treatment. The chain combines TRBV9 with TRBJ2-5; D is unclear. CDR3 nucleotides: TGTGCCAGCAGCGTAGGGGCCACTGAAGAGACCCAGTACTTC. This translates into CASSVGATEETQYF.